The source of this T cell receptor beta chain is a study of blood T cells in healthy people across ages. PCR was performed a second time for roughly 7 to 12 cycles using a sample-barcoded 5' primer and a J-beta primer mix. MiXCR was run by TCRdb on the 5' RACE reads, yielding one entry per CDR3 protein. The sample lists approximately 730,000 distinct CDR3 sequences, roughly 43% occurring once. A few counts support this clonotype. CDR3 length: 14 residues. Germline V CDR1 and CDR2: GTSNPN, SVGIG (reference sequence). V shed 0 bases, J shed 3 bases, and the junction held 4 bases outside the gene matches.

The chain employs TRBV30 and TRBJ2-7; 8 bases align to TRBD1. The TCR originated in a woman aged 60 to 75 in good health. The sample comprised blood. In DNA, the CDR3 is TGTGCCTGGAGTGTATGGACAGGGAGCTACGAGCAGTACTTC. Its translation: CAWSVWTGSYEQYF. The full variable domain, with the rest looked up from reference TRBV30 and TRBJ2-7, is SQTIHQWPATLVQPVGSPLSLECTVEGTSNPNLYWYRQAAGRGLQLLFYSVGIGQISSEVPQNLSASRPQDRQFILSSKKLLLSDSGFYLCAWSVWTGSYEQYFGPGTRLTVT.